A selection of T cell receptor beta chains follows, all from one sample in a study of neoadjuvant anti-PD-1 for oral cavity cancer. Method: immunoSEQ multiplex PCR; TCRdb's copy keeps in-frame clones and lacks some. The sample holds 55,000 to 75,000 clones, around 85% seen once. Sequencing used PBMCs, obtained after nivolumab (anti-PD-1) treatment. The receptors here all came from a person aged 35-79 years with oral cavity squamous cell carcinoma. Each CDR3 is given with its conserved first and last residue. The order of the fields is J gene, clone size, D gene, CDR3 length, V gene, CDR3 DNA, CDR3 protein. A D gene is named only where the DNA matches it firmly. The listing skips clone size in some rows; elsewhere it reads once, few, many or a size class.

J: TRBJ1-1
size: -
D: -
length: 15
V: TRBV19
DNA: TGTGCCAGCAACGGGGGACTTTTATCGAACACTGAAGCTTTCTTT
CDR3: CASNGGLLSNTEAFF

J: TRBJ1-2
size: -
D: -
length: 16
V: TRBV28
DNA: TGTGCCAGCAGGGACCGGGGCCAACGGGCGCTCTATGGCTACACCTTC
CDR3: CASRDRGQRALYGYTF

J: TRBJ2-7
size: -
D: -
length: 14
V: TRBV4-2
DNA: TGTGCCAGCAGCGAAGGCGGAACTAGGGATGAGCAGTACTTC
CDR3: CASSEGGTRDEQYF

J: TRBJ1-2
size: -
D: -
length: 15
V: TRBV19
DNA: TGTGCCAGTAGTAGTTCACAAGAGTACCCCTATGGCTACACCTTC
CDR3: CASSSSQEYPYGYTF

J: TRBJ2-7
size: -
D: -
length: 15
V: TRBV11-2
DNA: TGTGCCAGCAGCTTAGATCGGGCAGGGGTTAGCGAGCAGTACTTC
CDR3: CASSLDRAGVSEQYF

J: TRBJ2-5
size: few
D: TRBD1
length: 14
V: TRBV5-4
DNA: TGTGCCAGCAGCTTGGGGACAGGGCGAGAGACCCAGTACTTC
CDR3: CASSLGTGRETQYF

J: TRBJ1-6
size: -
D: -
length: 15
V: TRBV5-1
DNA: TGCGCCAGCAGCCCCGCGGCCGGAACCTATTCACCCCTCCACTTT
CDR3: CASSPAAGTYSPLHF

J: TRBJ2-3
size: -
D: TRBD2
length: 12
V: TRBV5-5
DNA: TGTGCCAGCAGCTTCTCCGGGACTAGTGATTATTTT
CDR3: CASSFSGTSDYF

J: TRBJ2-5
size: -
D: -
length: 14
V: TRBV4-2
DNA: TGTGCCACTCAAGATCTGACGGGGGGCGGGACCCAGTACTTC
CDR3: CATQDLTGGGTQYF

J: TRBJ1-4
size: once
D: -
length: 13
V: TRBV15
DNA: TGTGCCACCAGGGAGAGCCTTAATGAAAAACTGTTTTTT
CDR3: CATRESLNEKLFF

J: TRBJ2-1
size: -
D: -
length: 16
V: TRBV7-9
DNA: TGTGCCAGCAGCTCGAGACCGGGCCAAATTACAGGAGAGCAGTTCTTC
CDR3: CASSSRPGQITGEQFF

J: TRBJ2-5
size: -
D: -
length: 13
V: TRBV5-1
DNA: TGCGCCAGCAGCTCGCGACCGGGGGAGACCCAGTACTTC
CDR3: CASSSRPGETQYF

J: TRBJ2-1
size: -
D: -
length: 12
V: TRBV19
DNA: TGTGCCAGTAGTATAGGGGCAGGGTCGGTGTTCTTC
CDR3: CASSIGAGSVFF

J: TRBJ1-5
size: -
D: -
length: 14
V: TRBV6-1
DNA: TGTGCCAGCAGTGAGGTCCCTAGCAATCAGCCCCAGCATTTT
CDR3: CASSEVPSNQPQHF

J: TRBJ1-2
size: -
D: -
length: 15
V: TRBV29-1
DNA: TGCAGCGTCGCCACCGGATCAGGGATCAGTTATGGCTACACCTTC
CDR3: CSVATGSGISYGYTF

J: TRBJ2-7
size: -
D: TRBD1
length: 15
V: TRBV27
DNA: TGTGCCAGCAGTCAAACAGGGGGAATGAGGTACGAGCAGTACTTC
CDR3: CASSQTGGMRYEQYF

J: TRBJ2-7
size: few
D: -
length: 12
V: TRBV29-1
DNA: TGCAGCGTTCGGCAGCAACCGTACGAGCAGTACTTC
CDR3: CSVRQQPYEQYF

J: TRBJ2-5
size: -
D: -
length: 16
V: TRBV7-6
DNA: TGTGCCAGCAGCTCCGACTCGGGGGAGGACCAAGAGACCCAGTACTTC
CDR3: CASSSDSGEDQETQYF

J: TRBJ2-2
size: -
D: TRBD1
length: 14
V: TRBV30
DNA: TGTGCCTGGAGTTTGACAGGGGGCCCCGGGGAGCTGTTTTTT
CDR3: CAWSLTGGPGELFF

J: TRBJ2-7
size: -
D: TRBD1
length: 14
V: TRBV11-2
DNA: TGTGCCAGCAGCCCCGGGACAGGGACCTACGAGCAGTACTTC
CDR3: CASSPGTGTYEQYF

J: TRBJ2-1
size: -
D: -
length: 13
V: TRBV19
DNA: TGTGCCAGTAGTATGGCACAGCTCAATGAGCAGTTCTTC
CDR3: CASSMAQLNEQFF

J: TRBJ2-7
size: once
D: -
length: 12
V: TRBV2
DNA: TGTGCCAGCATGCCGGACACCTACGAGCAGTACTTC
CDR3: CASMPDTYEQYF

J: TRBJ1-1
size: -
D: -
length: 12
V: TRBV19
DNA: TGTGCCAGTAGTTGGGGCAGCCTTGAAGCTTTCTTT
CDR3: CASSWGSLEAFF

J: TRBJ2-5
size: -
D: -
length: 14
V: TRBV30
DNA: TGTGCCTGGAGCCTGGGACTTTTCTCGGAGACCCAGTACTTC
CDR3: CAWSLGLFSETQYF

J: TRBJ2-7
size: -
D: -
length: 13
V: TRBV28
DNA: TGTGCCAGCAGTTTGGGTCACTCCTACGAGCAGTACTTC
CDR3: CASSLGHSYEQYF

J: TRBJ2-7
size: once
D: -
length: 14
V: TRBV5-1
DNA: TGCGCCAGCAGCTTGGCCGGGGGTATCGACGAGCAGTACTTC
CDR3: CASSLAGGIDEQYF

J: TRBJ2-1
size: once
D: -
length: 15
V: TRBV10-3
DNA: TGTGCCATCAAGAGGGAACTAAATTCCTACAATGAGCAGTTCTTC
CDR3: CAIKRELNSYNEQFF

J: TRBJ2-2
size: -
D: -
length: 15
V: TRBV19
DNA: TGTGCCAGTAATTCCCTCCTAGGGAACACCGGGGAGCTGTTTTTT
CDR3: CASNSLLGNTGELFF

J: TRBJ1-1
size: once
D: -
length: 17
V: TRBV10-3
DNA: TGTGCCATCAGGACCGGGACACTTCTTTCGCGGAACACTGAAGCTTTCTTT
CDR3: CAIRTGTLLSRNTEAFF

J: TRBJ1-4
size: few
D: -
length: 18
V: TRBV4-1
DNA: TGCGCCAGCACCCCGATCGCCGGACCCCGGTCGGCTAATGAAAAACTGTTTTTT
CDR3: CASTPIAGPRSANEKLFF

J: TRBJ1-2
size: -
D: -
length: 14
V: TRBV7-9
DNA: TGTGCCAGCAGCTTAGGGGCAGGGACTCAAGGCTACACCTTC
CDR3: CASSLGAGTQGYTF

J: TRBJ1-2
size: -
D: -
length: 13
V: TRBV27
DNA: TGTGCCAGCAGTTTATCCAGGGGCTATGGCTACACCTTC
CDR3: CASSLSRGYGYTF

J: TRBJ2-7
size: -
D: -
length: 16
V: TRBV5-1
DNA: TGCGCCAGCAGCTCCTACCGGTCCAGACTCTCCTACGAGCAGTACTTC
CDR3: CASSSYRSRLSYEQYF

J: TRBJ1-1
size: -
D: -
length: 14
V: TRBV10-3
DNA: TGTGCCATCAGTGAAGAATTGGGGAACACTGAAGCTTTCTTT
CDR3: CAISEELGNTEAFF

J: TRBJ2-7
size: -
D: -
length: 13
V: TRBV5-4
DNA: TGTGCCAGCAGCTTGGGGGACCGCGGCGAGCAGTACTTC
CDR3: CASSLGDRGEQYF

J: TRBJ1-1
size: -
D: -
length: 16
V: TRBV7-3
DNA: TGTGCCAGCAGCCCCTATGGGGGCAAAATGAACACTGAAGCTTTCTTT
CDR3: CASSPYGGKMNTEAFF

J: TRBJ1-4
size: -
D: TRBD1
length: 16
V: TRBV5-1
DNA: TGCGCCAGCAGCCAGACAGGGGGAATCGGGGATGAAAAACTGTTTTTT
CDR3: CASSQTGGIGDEKLFF

J: TRBJ2-5
size: -
D: TRBD2
length: 17
V: TRBV2
DNA: TGTGCCAGCAGGAGGACTAGCGGGGGGGCCCGTCAAGAGACCCAGTACTTC
CDR3: CASRRTSGGARQETQYF

J: TRBJ1-1
size: -
D: -
length: 12
V: TRBV30
DNA: TGTGCCTGGACCCCCGGAGGACCTGAAGCTTTCTTT
CDR3: CAWTPGGPEAFF

J: TRBJ1-2
size: -
D: -
length: 13
V: TRBV30
DNA: TGTGCCTGGACCCTAAAGGTCGGGCAGGGCTACACCTTC
CDR3: CAWTLKVGQGYTF

J: TRBJ1-5
size: -
D: -
length: 15
V: TRBV7-9
DNA: TGTGCCAGCAGCCCCTTGGGTTGGAACGGTCAGCCCCAGCATTTT
CDR3: CASSPLGWNGQPQHF

J: TRBJ2-1
size: -
D: -
length: 10
V: TRBV20-1
DNA: TGCAGTGCTGCGGACAATGAGCAGTTCTTC
CDR3: CSAADNEQFF

J: TRBJ1-2
size: -
D: -
length: 11
V: TRBV21-1
DNA: TGTGCCAGAGGGCAGTACTATGGCTACACCTTC
CDR3: CARGQYYGYTF

J: TRBJ1-1
size: -
D: -
length: 13
V: TRBV7-6
DNA: TGTGCCAGCAGCTTCGACACGAACACTGAAGCTTTCTTT
CDR3: CASSFDTNTEAFF